This is a list of T cell receptor beta chains from one sample in a study of CD8 T cells in Susac syndrome. Each CDR3 protein gets one entry after TCRdb re-called the immunoSEQ multiplex PCR reads with MiXCR. In the table there are about 140,000 distinct CDR3 sequences, 94% of which are singletons. The sample taken for sequencing was CD8+ T cells from PBMCs. The receptor set was obtained from a human donor in good health. Both conserved end residues are part of each CDR3. The D gene is left open where the match is weak. Only part of the rows carry a size: once, few, many, or a class if the clone is expanded.

v_gene	d_gene	j_gene	abundance	CDR3aa	CDR3nt
TRBV20-1	NA	TRBJ2-1	NA	CSASPRDTSYNEQFF	TGCAGTGCTAGTCCCAGGGATACCTCCTACAATGAGCAGTTCTTC
TRBV7-2	TRBD1	TRBJ2-1	NA	CASSPRQGYNEQFF	TGTGCCAGCAGCCCGAGACAGGGCTACAATGAGCAGTTCTTC
TRBV4-3	NA	TRBJ1-1	NA	CASSHSGQDTEAFF	TGCGCCAGCAGCCACTCGGGGCAGGACACTGAAGCTTTCTTT
TRBV5-6	NA	TRBJ1-5	once	CASSSGPLQQPQHF	TGTGCCAGCAGCTCCGGGCCCCTCCAACAGCCCCAGCATTTT
TRBV27	TRBD2	TRBJ2-7	NA	CASSFAGESAYEQYF	TGTGCCAGCAGTTTCGCGGGAGAGTCTGCCTACGAGCAGTACTTC
TRBV7-8	NA	TRBJ2-7	NA	CASSPGPVYEQYF	TGTGCCAGCAGCCCGGGACCGGTCTACGAGCAGTACTTC
TRBV28	NA	TRBJ1-5	NA	CASSLDGEPQHF	TGTGCCAGCAGTTTGGATGGAGAGCCCCAGCATTTT
TRBV28	NA	TRBJ1-1	NA	CASSLGGGHDTEAFF	TGTGCCAGCAGTTTAGGTGGGGGGCATGACACTGAAGCTTTCTTT
TRBV27	NA	TRBJ1-1	NA	CASSFQGLATEAFF	TGTGCCAGCAGTTTCCAGGGTCTGGCCACTGAAGCTTTCTTT
TRBV20-1	NA	TRBJ2-5	NA	CSAPARAEKQETQYF	TGCAGTGCACCCGCGAGGGCAGAGAAGCAAGAGACCCAGTACTTC
TRBV28	TRBD1	TRBJ2-7	NA	CASSLRGQGSYEQYF	TGTGCCAGCAGTTTAAGGGGACAGGGAAGTTACGAGCAGTACTTC
TRBV29-1	TRBD1	TRBJ1-1	once	CSVERGQAFF	TGCAGCGTTGAGAGGGGGCAAGCTTTCTTT
TRBV7-9	NA	TRBJ2-1	once	CASSLRLAFEQFF	TGTGCCAGCAGCTTAAGGCTGGCTTTTGAGCAGTTCTTC
TRBV27	NA	TRBJ2-1	NA	CASSLTWTGDNEQFF	TGTGCCAGCAGTTTAACCTGGACCGGGGACAATGAGCAGTTCTTC
TRBV7-9	TRBD1	TRBJ1-4	NA	CASRSGGDNEKLFF	TGTGCCAGCAGGTCAGGGGGCGATAATGAAAAACTGTTTTTT
TRBV5-1	NA	TRBJ2-7	NA	CASSLEVREVDYEQYF	TGCGCCAGCAGCTTGGAGGTCAGGGAGGTGGACTACGAGCAGTACTTC
TRBV5-1	NA	TRBJ2-3	few	CASSLESDTQYF	TGCGCCAGCAGCTTGGAATCAGATACGCAGTATTTT
TRBV7-9	TRBD1	TRBJ2-2	NA	CASSLPGQGANTGELFF	TGTGCCAGCAGCCTCCCCGGACAGGGGGCGAACACCGGGGAGCTGTTTTTT
TRBV29-1	NA	TRBJ2-1	NA	CSVEGSGTYNEQFF	TGCAGCGTTGAAGGTAGCGGCACCTACAATGAGCAGTTCTTC
TRBV7-9	NA	TRBJ1-1	NA	CASSLDLDPTEAFF	TGTGCCAGCAGCTTAGACTTGGACCCCACTGAAGCTTTCTTT
TRBV11-2	NA	TRBJ2-1	NA	CASSTADNEQFF	TGTGCCAGCAGCACGGCCGACAATGAGCAGTTCTTC
TRBV15	NA	TRBJ2-3	NA	CATSREIGIGHTDTQYF	TGTGCCACCAGCAGAGAAATCGGTATAGGCCACACAGATACGCAGTATTTT